The 22 T cell receptor beta chains presented below share a single source sample, sequenced in a study of regulatory T cells in long-lasting Graves disease. For TCR beta, libraries came from iRepertoire HTBI primers and Arm-PCR of CDR3 regions. TCRdb reprocessed the multiplex PCR reads via MiXCR and lists one record per CDR3 protein. This table holds fewer than 450,000 distinct CDR3 sequences, about 20% found once. Time point defined: persistent/refractory GD, antithyroid drugs over 5 years with positive TRAb. Scientists built the TCR library using RNA that was extracted from PBMCs. Material: peripheral blood mononuclear cells (PBMCs), obtained when the disease was refractory, from a patient treated with antithyroid drugs. The receptor source for this set is a female donor with Graves disease.

This clonotype has ten or more counts. The chain has TRBV27 and TRBJ1-1, with TRBD1 matching over 10 bases. Germline V gene sequence: CDR1 MNHEY, CDR2 SMNVEV (reference sequence). The trim removed 4 bases at V and 7 bases at J, leaving 6 bases unmatched. The CDR3 covers 14 residues. The CDR3 nucleotides read TGTGCCAGCAGTTCGACAGGGGGCTATAGTGAAGCTTTCTTT. Its protein is CASSSTGGYSEAFF.

This clonotype was counted ten times or more. This rearrangement joins TRBV7-2 to TRBJ2-4, with a weak D call TRBD1 (7 bases). With 7 bases removed from V and 0 bases from J, the gap between germline ends came to 16 bases. This CDR3 is built from 16 residues. Looked up from germline, CDR1 is SGHTA and CDR2 is FQGNSA. The CDR3 bases are TGTGCCAGCACCCAAAACAGGGGACTAGCCAAAAACATTCAGTACTTC. Its protein product is CASTQNRGLAKNIQYF.

As to this clonotype: Just one base apart from a much larger clone, this may be a read error. The chain links TRBV28 to TRBJ2-5, with TRBD2 matching over 7 bases. After removal of 0 bases from V and 5 bases from J, the junction contained 6 bases not matched to a gene. This CDR3 has 15 residues. The germline V gene encodes CDR1 MDHEN and CDR2 SYDVKM. Written as DNA, the CDR3 is TGTGCCAGCAGTTTATGGGGGGAGGGTGGGGAGACCCAGTACTTC. Its translation: CASSLWGEGGETQYF.

This clonotype has only a few counts. The chain has TRBV7-2 and TRBJ2-7, with 12 bases identical to TRBD2. V dropped 1 base and J dropped 6; count of bases not matched to a gene: 4. This CDR3 has 15 residues. CDR1 is SGHTA and CDR2 is FQGNSA in the germline V gene. CDR3 protein: CASSLVVLAGGEQYF. The CDR3 region has the DNA TGTGCCAGCAGCTTAGTAGTACTAGCGGGAGGCGAGCAGTACTTC.

This clonotype showed up many times. This chain links TRBV15 with TRBJ1-1; possibly TRBD1 for D (5 bases). V dropped 1 base and J dropped 7 bases, with 10 bases sitting between them. This CDR3 spans 13 amino acids. Germline V CDR1 and CDR2: LNHNV, YYDKDF (reference sequence). CDR3 sequence (DNA): TGTGCCACCAGCAGAGGCCAGGGAATTGAAGCTTTCTTT. This translates into CATSRGQGIEAFF.

This clonotype was picked up many times. The chain joins TRBV12-3 or TRBV12-4 to TRBJ1-1; no definite D call. V gave up 8 bases and J gave up 1 base, with 11 bases separating them. CDR3 length equals 13 residues. CDR3 nucleotide sequence: TGTGCCAGCGCCCCCCCGCCGAACACTGAAGCTTTCTTT. Its protein is CASAPPPNTEAFF.

This rearrangement joins TRBV27 to TRBJ1-1; D is unclear. There are 13 residues in the CDR3. Germline CDR1 reads MNHEY; CDR2 reads SMNVEV (reference sequence). Trimming pared 5 bases from V and 4 bases from J, leaving 11 bases between. Here the CDR3 reads CASSRFPLTEAFF. The CDR3 coding sequence is TGTGCCAGCAGTAGGTTCCCTCTCACTGAAGCTTTCTTT.

This clonotype was recorded many times. An end of the junction differs from the germline gene, which may be a read error. V and J are TRBV7-3 and TRBJ2-4; the match to TRBD1 covers 7 bases. Germline loops: CDR1 SGHTA, CDR2 FQGTGA. This CDR3 has 15 amino acids. The CDR3 coding sequence is TGTGCCAGCAGCCTAACCGGGACAGTCGAAAACATTCAGTACTTC. Its translation: CASSLTGTVENIQYF. Together with reference TRBV7-3 and TRBJ2-4, the CDR3 gives the full variable domain: GAGVSQTPSNKVTEKGKYVELRCDPISGHTALYWYRQSLGQGPEFLIYFQGTGAADDSGLPNDRFFAVRPEGSVSTLKIQRTERGDSAVYLCASSLTGTVENIQYFGAGTRLSVL.

V usage is TRBV7-9 and J usage is TRBJ2-5; D could derive from TRBD1 or TRBD2 (5 bases each). V lost 4 bases to trimming and J lost 0 bases, with 18 bases between them. The germline V gene encodes CDR1 SEHNR and CDR2 FQNEAQ (reference sequence). The CDR3 sequence is 17 residues long. The CDR3 region has the DNA TGTGCCAGCAGCTCCCCTGTCCGGGACCCCAACCAAGAGACCCAGTACTTC. It translates to CASSSPVRDPNQETQYF.

The genes are TRBV4-3 and TRBJ2-5; unclear D gene. The CDR3 consists of 15 residues. Germline CDR1 reads LGHNA; CDR2 reads YSLEER. The germline V and J ends were trimmed by 0 bases and 4 bases, with 12 bases remaining between them. Written as DNA, the CDR3 is TGCGCCAGCAGCCAAGATATTTCCTCTGGAGAGACCCAGTACTTC. Protein sequence: CASSQDISSGETQYF.

This clonotype was detected many times. This chain connects TRBV28 to TRBJ1-1; D is undetermined. This CDR3 spans 15 amino acids. V lost 4 bases and J lost 4, with 16 bases in between. The germline CDR1 and CDR2 sequences are MDHEN and SYDVKM. The CDR3 here is CASSSGSQYPTEAFF. The DNA of the CDR3 is TGTGCCAGCAGTTCGGGGTCACAGTATCCCACTGAAGCTTTCTTT.

This clonotype was counted a few times. The J gene is TRBJ2-7, the V gene TRBV9, with D perhaps TRBD2 (6 bases). V was shortened by 4 bases and J by 6 bases, with 17 bases between the two germline ends. The CDR3 loop spans 14 amino acids. From germline, CDR1 is SGDLS and CDR2 YYNGEE. CDR3: CASSLGGLSGEQYF. The CDR3 nucleotides are TGTGCCAGCAGCCTCGGAGGGTTGTCCGGCGAGCAGTACTTC.

The table lists this clonotype with many counts. The chain couples TRBV27 to TRBJ2-7, with D perhaps assigned TRBD1 or TRBD2 (5 bases each). Trimming took off 5 bases at V and 0 bases at J, with 17 bases between the two ends. Germline CDR1 is MNHEY and CDR2 is SMNVEV (reference sequence). The CDR3 loop spans 16 amino acids. In nucleotides, the CDR3 is TGTGCCAGCAGTGGGGGACGGGATCCTGCCTCCTACGAGCAGTACTTC. Residues: CASSGGRDPASYEQYF.

At least ten counts were recorded for this clonotype. The chain carries TRBV2 and TRBJ2-7, with 7 bases lining up with TRBD1. The CDR3 length is 16 residues. Germline CDR1 reads SNHLY; CDR2 reads FYNNEI. J gave up 0 bases and V 4 bases, and 9 bases lay outside the gene matches. The chain's CDR3 is CASSVSRQGLSYEQYF. The CDR3 bases are TGTGCCAGCAGTGTCTCCCGACAGGGCCTCTCCTACGAGCAGTACTTC.

This clonotype has a count of ten or more. J is TRBJ2-7 and V is TRBV28, with TRBD1 matching 8 bases. The length of the CDR3 is 14 residues. The ends lost 5 bases at V and 3 bases at J; junction bases unmatched: 6. Germline assignment: CDR1 MDHEN and CDR2 SYDVKM. This CDR3 is CASSPTGAVYEQYF. DNA for the CDR3: TGTGCCAGCAGTCCGACAGGGGCGGTCTACGAGCAGTACTTC.

This clonotype was counted ten times or more. This chain connects TRBV28 to TRBJ2-2; possibly TRBD2 for D (5 bases). This CDR3 has 13 residues. The ends were cut back, 4 bases at V and 7 bases at J, with 10 bases in the middle. The germline CDR1 and CDR2 sequences are MDHEN and SYDVKM. The chain's CDR3 is CASSSDRDGELFF. The DNA for the CDR3 is TGTGCCAGCAGTTCAGATCGGGACGGGGAGCTGTTTTTT.

Details on this clonotype: It may be a read error: a sequence one base away is much more abundant. The chain couples TRBV6-5 to TRBJ1-1; no clear D gene. The CDR3 has 14 amino acids. The germline CDR1 and CDR2 sequences are MNHEY and SVGAGI. V was shortened by 0 bases and J by 4 bases, with 9 bases between the two germline ends. The DNA of the CDR3 is TGTGCCAGCAGTTACTCCGACATGAGCACTGAAGCTTTCTTT. It codes for CASSYSDMSTEAFF.

The chain uses TRBV30 and TRBJ2-7; D gene unclear. V lost 0 bases to trimming and J lost 5 bases, with 11 bases between them. The CDR3 spans 13 residues. CDR1 is GTSNPN and CDR2 is SVGIG in the germline V gene (reference sequence). The CDR3 loop is CAWSVETTNEQYF. DNA of the CDR3: TGTGCCTGGAGTGTGGAAACTACGAACGAGCAGTACTTC.

The gene calls are TRBV5-6 and TRBJ2-1; TRBD2 might be the D (7 bases). Germline CDR1 is SGHDT and CDR2 is YYEEEE. The length of the CDR3 is 15 residues. V was trimmed by 2 bases and J by 0 bases, leaving 9 bases between them. In DNA form, the CDR3 reads TGTGCCAGCAGCTTCCGGGGGGCCTCCTACAATGAGCAGTTCTTC. Residues: CASSFRGASYNEQFF.

This clonotype was counted only a few times. The V gene is TRBV7-2, the J gene TRBJ2-1; tentatively, D is TRBD2 (6 bases). CDR3 length equals 14 residues. Trimming pared 1 base from V and 10 bases from J, leaving 14 bases between. Germline CDR1 SGHTA, CDR2 FQGNSA. The CDR3 sequence is CASSLGAWAGEQFF. CDR3 sequence (DNA): TGTGCCAGCAGCTTAGGCGCATGGGCGGGGGAGCAGTTCTTC.

The chain employs TRBV7-2 and TRBJ2-7; 10 bases are a match to TRBD1. Germline assignment: CDR1 SGHTA and CDR2 FQGNSA. Trimming at V came to 8 bases and at J to 4 bases, leaving 8 bases not matched to a gene. The CDR3 is 14 residues long. The DNA for the CDR3 is TGTGCCAGCGGCAGGGACAGGGGATTTTACGAGCAGTACTTC. This codes for CASGRDRGFYEQYF.

This clonotype was found a few times. The J gene is TRBJ1-1, the V gene TRBV7-9; D might be TRBD1 (6 bases). V was clipped by 6 bases and J by 3 bases, with 17 bases between them. Germline V lookup: CDR1 SEHNR, CDR2 FQNEAQ (reference sequence). The length of the CDR3 is 15 residues. The CDR3 sequence is CASSRHTGPDTEAFF. In DNA, the CDR3 is TGTGCCAGCAGTCGGCATACAGGGCCGGACACTGAAGCTTTCTTT.